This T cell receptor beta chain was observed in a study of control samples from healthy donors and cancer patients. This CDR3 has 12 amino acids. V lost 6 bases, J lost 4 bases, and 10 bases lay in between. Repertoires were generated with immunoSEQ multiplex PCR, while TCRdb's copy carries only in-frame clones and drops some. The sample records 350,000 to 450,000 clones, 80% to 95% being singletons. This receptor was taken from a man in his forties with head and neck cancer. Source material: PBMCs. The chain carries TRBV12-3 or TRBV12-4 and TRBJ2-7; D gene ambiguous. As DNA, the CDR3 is TGTGCCAGCAGCTCTCTGATGTACGAGCAGTACTTC. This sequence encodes CASSSLMYEQYF.